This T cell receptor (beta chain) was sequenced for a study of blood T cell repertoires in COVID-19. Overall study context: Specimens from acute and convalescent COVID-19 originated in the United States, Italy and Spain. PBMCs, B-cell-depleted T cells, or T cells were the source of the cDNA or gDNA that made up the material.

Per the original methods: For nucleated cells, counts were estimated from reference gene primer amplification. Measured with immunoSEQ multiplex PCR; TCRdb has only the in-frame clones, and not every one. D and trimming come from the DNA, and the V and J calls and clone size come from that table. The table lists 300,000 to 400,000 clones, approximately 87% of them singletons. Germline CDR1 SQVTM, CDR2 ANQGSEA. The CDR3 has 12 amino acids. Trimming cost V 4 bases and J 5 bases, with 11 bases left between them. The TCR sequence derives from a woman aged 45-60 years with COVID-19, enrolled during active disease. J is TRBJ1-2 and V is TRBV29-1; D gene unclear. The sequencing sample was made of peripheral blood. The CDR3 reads CSVAGGLYGYTF. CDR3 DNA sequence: TGCAGCGTTGCAGGAGGCTTATATGGCTACACCTTC.